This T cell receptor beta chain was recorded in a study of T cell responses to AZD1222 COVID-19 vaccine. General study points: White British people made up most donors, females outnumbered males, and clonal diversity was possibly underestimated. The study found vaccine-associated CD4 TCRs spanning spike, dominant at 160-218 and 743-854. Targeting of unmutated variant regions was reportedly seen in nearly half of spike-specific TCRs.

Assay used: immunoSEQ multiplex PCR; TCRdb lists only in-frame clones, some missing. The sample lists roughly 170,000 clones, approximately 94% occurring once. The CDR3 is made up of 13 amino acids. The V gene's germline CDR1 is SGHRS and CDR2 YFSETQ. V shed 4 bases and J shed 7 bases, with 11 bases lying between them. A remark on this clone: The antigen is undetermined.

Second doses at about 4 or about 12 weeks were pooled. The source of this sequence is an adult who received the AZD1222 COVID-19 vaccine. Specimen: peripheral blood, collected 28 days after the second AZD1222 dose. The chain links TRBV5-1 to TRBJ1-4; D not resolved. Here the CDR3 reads CASSINTAEKLFF. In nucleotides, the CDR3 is TGCGCCAGCAGCATAAATACGGCTGAAAAACTGTTTTTT.